The clone carrying this T cell receptor beta chain appeared a few times. The antigen is not known. The data belong to a study of cytomegalovirus exposure and HLA in healthy donors. The PCR made use of 60 Vbeta and 13 Jbeta primers. The protocol was immunoSEQ multiplex PCR, while the TCRdb copy is restricted to in-frame clones and leaves out a portion. Found here are around 100,000 clones, roughly 70% of them singletons; the top ten hold under 13%. Germline CDR1 PRHDT, CDR2 FYEKMQ (reference sequence). The junction had 6 bases not matched to a gene; V was cut back by 5 bases and J by 0 bases. The length of the CDR3 is 15 residues. Study findings and constraints: Serostatus for CMV was the only available immune exposure information.

The sample taken for sequencing was PBMCs. This sequence joins TRBV13 and TRBJ1-1; TRBD1 agrees at 7 bases. This sequence originates from a man aged 35 to 55 in good health and CMV-seropositive. The CDR3 DNA is TGTGCCAGCAGCCCCGAGGGGACAGTGAACACTGAAGCTTTCTTT. Translating it yields CASSPEGTVNTEAFF.